This T cell receptor (beta chain) was sequenced for a study of naive and memory T cell subsets. Regarding the study as a whole: A few larger clonotypes appeared in naive repertoires, especially CD8, possibly memory cells re-expressing CD45RA.

From germline, CDR1 is MNHEY and CDR2 SVGAGI. The CDR3 runs 16 residues. V lost 6 bases and J lost 0; bases outside the gene matches: 8. An equimolar mix of two oligonucleotides served as the beta constant-region primer for TRBC1 and TRBC2. Nested alpha and beta constant-region primers with the SP2 primer drove four PCR rounds on ligated cDNA. TCRdb reanalysed the UMI-ligation and nested PCR reads using MiXCR and keeps one entry per CDR3 protein. The sample records 120,000 to 150,000 distinct CDR3 sequences, about a fifth being singletons. As concerns this clonotype: Its specificity is unknown.

The chain couples TRBV6-5 to TRBJ2-4, with 7 bases matching TRBD1. This TCR came from a human donor in good health. The material sequenced was naive CD8+ T cells from blood. CDR3 region: CASSPGGTLAKNIQYF. CDR3 bases: TGTGCCAGCAGCCCAGGGGGTACCCTAGCCAAAAACATTCAGTACTTC.